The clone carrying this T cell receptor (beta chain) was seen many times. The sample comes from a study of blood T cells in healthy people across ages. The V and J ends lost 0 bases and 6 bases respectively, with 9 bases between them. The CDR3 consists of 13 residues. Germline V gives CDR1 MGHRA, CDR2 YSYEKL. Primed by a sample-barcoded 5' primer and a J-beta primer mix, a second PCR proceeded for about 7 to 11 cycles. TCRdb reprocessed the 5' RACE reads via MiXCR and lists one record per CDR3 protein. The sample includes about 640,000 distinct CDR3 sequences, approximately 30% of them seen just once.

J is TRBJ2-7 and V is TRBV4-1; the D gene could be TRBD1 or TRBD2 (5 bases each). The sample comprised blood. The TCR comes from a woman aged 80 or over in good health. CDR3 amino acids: CASSQDWGFEQYF. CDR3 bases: TGCGCCAGCAGCCAAGATTGGGGGTTCGAGCAGTACTTC.